This TCR beta chain was identified in a study of chemoradiotherapy in HPV16-positive cancers. Study-level information: Candidate HPV-specific clones and shared TCR motifs came from a couple of HPV16-positive patients. Study findings and constraints: Only a couple of HPV16-positive patients supplied the functional HPV-specificity definition.

CDR1 is MNHEY and CDR2 is SVGAGI in the germline V gene. V shed 6 bases and J shed 3 bases, with 12 bases lying between them. This CDR3 has 14 residues. On this clone: Its antigen is unknown.

Profiling relied on immunoSEQ multiplex PCR, and the TCRdb table lists in-frame clones only, not all of them. The data show 7,900 or so clones, with around nine tenths seen just once and 13% to 15% held by the top ten. Over chemoradiotherapy, repertoires were sampled more than once. The sequence came from a human donor with HPV-associated anogenital cancer. This chain joins TRBV6-5 and TRBJ1-5; a possible D gene is TRBD1 (5 bases). The specimen was blood, collected from a patient who underwent chemoradiotherapy. The CDR3 is CASRSQGINQPQHF. In DNA, the CDR3 is TGTGCCAGCAGATCCCAGGGAATCAATCAGCCCCAGCATTTT.